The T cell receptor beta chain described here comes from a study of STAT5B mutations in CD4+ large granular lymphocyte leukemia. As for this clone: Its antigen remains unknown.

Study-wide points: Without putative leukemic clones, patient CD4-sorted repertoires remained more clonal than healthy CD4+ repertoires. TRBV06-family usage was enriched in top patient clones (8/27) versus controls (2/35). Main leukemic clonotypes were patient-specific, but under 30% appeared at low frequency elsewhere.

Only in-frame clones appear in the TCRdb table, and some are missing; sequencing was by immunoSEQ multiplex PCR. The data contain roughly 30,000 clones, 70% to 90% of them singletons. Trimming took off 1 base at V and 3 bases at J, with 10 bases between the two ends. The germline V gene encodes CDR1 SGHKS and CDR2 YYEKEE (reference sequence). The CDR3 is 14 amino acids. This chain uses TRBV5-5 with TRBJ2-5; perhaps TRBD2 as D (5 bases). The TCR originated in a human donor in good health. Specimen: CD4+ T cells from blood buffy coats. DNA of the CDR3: TGTGCCAGCAGCTTGTTTTTGGGAGAAGAGACCCAGTACTTC. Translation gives CASSLFLGEETQYF.